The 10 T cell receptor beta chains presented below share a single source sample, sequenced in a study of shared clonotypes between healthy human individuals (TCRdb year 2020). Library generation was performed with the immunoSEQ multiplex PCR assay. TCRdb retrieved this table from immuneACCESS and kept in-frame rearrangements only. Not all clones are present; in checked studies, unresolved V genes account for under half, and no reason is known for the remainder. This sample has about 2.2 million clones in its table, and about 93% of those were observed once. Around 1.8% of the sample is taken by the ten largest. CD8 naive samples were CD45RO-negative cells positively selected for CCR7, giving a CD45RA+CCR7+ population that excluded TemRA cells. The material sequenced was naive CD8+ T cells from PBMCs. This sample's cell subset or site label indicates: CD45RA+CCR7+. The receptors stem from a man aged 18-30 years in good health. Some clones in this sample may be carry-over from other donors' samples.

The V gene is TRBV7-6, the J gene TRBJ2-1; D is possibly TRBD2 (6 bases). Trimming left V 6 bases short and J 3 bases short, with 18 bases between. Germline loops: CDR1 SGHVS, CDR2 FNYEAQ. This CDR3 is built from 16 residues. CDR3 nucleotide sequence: TGTGCCAGCAGTCCTCGAGGCGGGGCGGGCTACAATGAGCAGTTCTTC. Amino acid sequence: CASSPRGGAGYNEQFF.

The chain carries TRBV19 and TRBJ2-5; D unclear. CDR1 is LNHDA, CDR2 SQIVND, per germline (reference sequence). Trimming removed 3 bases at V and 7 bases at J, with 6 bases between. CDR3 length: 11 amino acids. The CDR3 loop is CASSIWGTQYF. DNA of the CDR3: TGTGCCAGTAGTATTTGGGGGACCCAGTACTTC.

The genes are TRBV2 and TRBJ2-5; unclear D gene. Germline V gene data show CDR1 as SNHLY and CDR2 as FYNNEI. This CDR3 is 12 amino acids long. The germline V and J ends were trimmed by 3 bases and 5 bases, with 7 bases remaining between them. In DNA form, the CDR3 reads TGTGCCAGCAGTGATCGGATTGAGACCCAGTACTTC. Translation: CASSDRIETQYF.

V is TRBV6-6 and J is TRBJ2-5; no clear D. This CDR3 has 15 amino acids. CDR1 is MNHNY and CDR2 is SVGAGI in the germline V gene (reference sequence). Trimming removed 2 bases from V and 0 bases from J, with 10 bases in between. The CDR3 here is CASSYESAYQETQYF. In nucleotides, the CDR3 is TGTGCCAGCAGTTACGAGTCGGCGTACCAAGAGACCCAGTACTTC.

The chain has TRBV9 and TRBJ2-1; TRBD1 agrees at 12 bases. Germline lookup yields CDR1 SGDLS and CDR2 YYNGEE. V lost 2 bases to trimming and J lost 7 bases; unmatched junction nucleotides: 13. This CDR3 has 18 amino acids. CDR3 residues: CASSVYGTGGILENEQFF. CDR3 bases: TGTGCCAGCAGCGTCTACGGGACAGGGGGCATATTGGAGAATGAGCAGTTCTTC.

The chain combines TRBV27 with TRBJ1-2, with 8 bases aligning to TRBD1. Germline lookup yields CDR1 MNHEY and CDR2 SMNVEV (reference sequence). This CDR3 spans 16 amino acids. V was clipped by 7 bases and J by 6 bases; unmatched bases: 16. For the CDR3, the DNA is TGTGCCAGCACCACGGGTCCAGGACAGGGTCAGAATGGCTACACCTTC. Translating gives CASTTGPGQGQNGYTF.

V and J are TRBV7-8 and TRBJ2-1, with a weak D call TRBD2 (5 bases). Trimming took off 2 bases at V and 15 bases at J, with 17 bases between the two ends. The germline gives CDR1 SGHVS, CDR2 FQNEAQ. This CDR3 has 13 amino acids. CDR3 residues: CASSLRSSPYRFF. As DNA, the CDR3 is TGTGCCAGCAGCTTACGTTCTAGCCCTTATCGGTTCTTC.

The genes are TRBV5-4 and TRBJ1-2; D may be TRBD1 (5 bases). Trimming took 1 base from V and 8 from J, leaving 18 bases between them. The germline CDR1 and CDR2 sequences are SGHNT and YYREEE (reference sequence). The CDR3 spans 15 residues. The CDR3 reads CASSLWAVGGGGYTF. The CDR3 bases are TGTGCCAGCAGCTTGTGGGCTGTTGGGGGAGGCGGCTACACCTTC.

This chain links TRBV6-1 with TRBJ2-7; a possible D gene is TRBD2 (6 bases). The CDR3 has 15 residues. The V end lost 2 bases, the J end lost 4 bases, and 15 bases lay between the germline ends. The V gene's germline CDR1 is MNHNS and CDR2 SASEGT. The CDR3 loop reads CASSELILREYEQYF. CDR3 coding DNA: TGTGCCAGCAGTGAATTAATATTGCGGGAATACGAGCAGTACTTC.

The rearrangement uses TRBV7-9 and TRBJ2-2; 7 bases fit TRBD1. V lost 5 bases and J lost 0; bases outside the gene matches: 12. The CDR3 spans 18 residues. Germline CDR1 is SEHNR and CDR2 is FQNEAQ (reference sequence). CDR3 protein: CASSPYGTAIANTGELFF. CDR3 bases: TGTGCCAGCAGCCCGTACGGGACAGCTATTGCGAACACCGGGGAGCTGTTTTTT. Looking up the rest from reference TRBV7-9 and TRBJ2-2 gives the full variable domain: DTGVSQNPRHKITKRGQNVTFRCDPISEHNRLYWYRQTLGQGPEFLTYFQNEAQLEKSRLLSDRFSAERPKGSFSTLEIQRTEQGDSAMYLCASSPYGTAIANTGELFFGEGSRLTVL.